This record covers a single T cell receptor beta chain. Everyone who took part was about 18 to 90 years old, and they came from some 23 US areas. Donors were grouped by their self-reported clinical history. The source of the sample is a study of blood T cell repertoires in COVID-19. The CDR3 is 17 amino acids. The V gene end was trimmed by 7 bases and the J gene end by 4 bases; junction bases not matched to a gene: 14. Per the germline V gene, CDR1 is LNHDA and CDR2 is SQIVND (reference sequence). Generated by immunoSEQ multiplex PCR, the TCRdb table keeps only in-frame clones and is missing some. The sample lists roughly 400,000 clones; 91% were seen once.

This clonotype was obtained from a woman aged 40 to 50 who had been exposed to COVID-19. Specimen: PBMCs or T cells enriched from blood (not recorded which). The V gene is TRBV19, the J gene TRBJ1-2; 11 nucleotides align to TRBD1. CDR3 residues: CASKTDRGLIPGYGYTF. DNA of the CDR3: TGTGCCAGTAAAACGGACAGGGGGCTTATTCCCGGCTATGGCTACACCTTC. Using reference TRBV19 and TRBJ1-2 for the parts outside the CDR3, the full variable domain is DGGITQSPKYLFRKEGQNVTLSCEQNLNHDAMYWYRQDPGQGLRLIYYSQIVNDFQKGDIAEGYSVSREKKESFPLTVTSAQKNPTAFYLCASKTDRGLIPGYGYTFGSGTRLTVV.